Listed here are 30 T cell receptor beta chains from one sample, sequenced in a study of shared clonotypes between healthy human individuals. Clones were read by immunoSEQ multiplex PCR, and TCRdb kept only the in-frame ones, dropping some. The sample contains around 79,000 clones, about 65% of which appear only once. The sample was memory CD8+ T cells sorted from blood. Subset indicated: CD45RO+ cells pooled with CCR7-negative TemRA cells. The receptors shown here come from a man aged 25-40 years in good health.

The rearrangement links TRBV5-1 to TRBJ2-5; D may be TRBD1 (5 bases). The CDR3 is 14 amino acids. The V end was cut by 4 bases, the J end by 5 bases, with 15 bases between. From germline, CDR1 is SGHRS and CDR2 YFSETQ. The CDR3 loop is CASSPGQVGETQYF. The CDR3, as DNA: TGCGCCAGCAGCCCCGGACAAGTGGGGGAGACCCAGTACTTC. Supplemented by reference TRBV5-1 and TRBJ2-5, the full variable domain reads KAGVTQTPRYLIKTRGQQVTLSCSPISGHRSVSWYQQTPGQGLQFLFEYFSETQRNKGNFPGRFSGRQFSNSRSEMNVSTLELGDSALYLCASSPGQVGETQYFGPGTRLLVL.

In DNA, the CDR3 is TGTGCCAGTAGTATATTCAAGGGGACCCCCACCGGGGAGCTGTTTTTT. Its translation is CASSIFKGTPTGELFF. V is TRBV19 and J is TRBJ2-2; either TRBD1 or TRBD2 may supply D (5 bases each). Trimming took 2 bases from V and 4 from J, leaving 14 bases between them. The germline gives CDR1 LNHDA, CDR2 SQIVND (reference sequence). The CDR3 is made up of 16 amino acids.

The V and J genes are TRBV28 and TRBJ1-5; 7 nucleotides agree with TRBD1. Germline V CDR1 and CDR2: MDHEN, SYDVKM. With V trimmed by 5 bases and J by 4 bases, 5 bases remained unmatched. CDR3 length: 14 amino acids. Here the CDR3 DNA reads TGTGCCAGCAGTCCGGACAGGTTAAATCAGCCCCAGCATTTT. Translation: CASSPDRLNQPQHF.

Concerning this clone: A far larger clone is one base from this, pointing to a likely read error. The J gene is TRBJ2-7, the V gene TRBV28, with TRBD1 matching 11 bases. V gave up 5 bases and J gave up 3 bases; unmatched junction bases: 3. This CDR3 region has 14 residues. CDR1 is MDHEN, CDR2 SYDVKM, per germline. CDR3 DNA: TGTGCCAGCAGTCCCGGGACAGGGGGCTACGAGCAGTACTTC. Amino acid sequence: CASSPGTGGYEQYF.

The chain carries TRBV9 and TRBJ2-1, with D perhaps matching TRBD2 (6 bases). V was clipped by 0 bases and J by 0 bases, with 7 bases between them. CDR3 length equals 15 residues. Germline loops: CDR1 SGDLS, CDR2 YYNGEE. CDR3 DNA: TGTGCCAGCAGCGTAGTCGGGAGCTCCTACAATGAGCAGTTCTTC. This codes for CASSVVGSSYNEQFF.

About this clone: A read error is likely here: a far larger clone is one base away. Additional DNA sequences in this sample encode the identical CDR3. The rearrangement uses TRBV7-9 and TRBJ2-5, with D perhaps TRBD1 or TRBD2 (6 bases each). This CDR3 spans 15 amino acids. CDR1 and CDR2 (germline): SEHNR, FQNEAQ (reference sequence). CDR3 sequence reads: CASSLGGQGLETQYF. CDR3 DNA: TGTGCCAGCAGTTTAGGAGGGCAGGGGTTAGAGACCCAGTACTTC.

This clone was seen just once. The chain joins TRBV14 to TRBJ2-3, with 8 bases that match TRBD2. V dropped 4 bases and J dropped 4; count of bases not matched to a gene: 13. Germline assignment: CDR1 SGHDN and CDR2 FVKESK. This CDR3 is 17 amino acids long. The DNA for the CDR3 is TGTGCCAGCAGCCCTCGTATTATCGGGAGGGCCTCAGATACGCAGTATTTT. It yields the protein CASSPRIIGRASDTQYF.

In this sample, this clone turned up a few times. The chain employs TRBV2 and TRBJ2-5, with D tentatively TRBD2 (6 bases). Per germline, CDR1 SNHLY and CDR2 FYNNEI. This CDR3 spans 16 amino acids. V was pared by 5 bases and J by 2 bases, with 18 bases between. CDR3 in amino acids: CASSPGTARGQETQYF. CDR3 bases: TGTGCCAGCAGTCCGGGGACGGCCCGGGGGCAAGAGACCCAGTACTTC.

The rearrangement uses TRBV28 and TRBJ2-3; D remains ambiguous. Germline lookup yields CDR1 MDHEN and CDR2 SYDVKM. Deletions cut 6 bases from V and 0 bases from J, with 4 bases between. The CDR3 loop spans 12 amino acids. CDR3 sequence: CASSDSTDTQYF. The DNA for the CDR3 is TGTGCCAGCAGCGACAGCACAGATACGCAGTATTTT.

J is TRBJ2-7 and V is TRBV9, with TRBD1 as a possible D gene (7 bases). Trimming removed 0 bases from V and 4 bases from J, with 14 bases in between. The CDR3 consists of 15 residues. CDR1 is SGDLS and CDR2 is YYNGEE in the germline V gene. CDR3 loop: CASSVGLEGAYEQYF. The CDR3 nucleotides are TGTGCCAGCAGCGTAGGACTAGAGGGGGCTTACGAGCAGTACTTC.

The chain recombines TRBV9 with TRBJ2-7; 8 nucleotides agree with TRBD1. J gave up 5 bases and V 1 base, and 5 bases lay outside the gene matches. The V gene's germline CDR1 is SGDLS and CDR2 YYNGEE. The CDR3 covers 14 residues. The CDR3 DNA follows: TGTGCCAGCAGCGTATCCGACAGGGGCCACGAGCAGTACTTC. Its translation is CASSVSDRGHEQYF.

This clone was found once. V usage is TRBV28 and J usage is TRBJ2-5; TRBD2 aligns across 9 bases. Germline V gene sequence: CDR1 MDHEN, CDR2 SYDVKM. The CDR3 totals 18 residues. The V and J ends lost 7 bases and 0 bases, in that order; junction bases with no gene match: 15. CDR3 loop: CASNLGLLASGNQETQYF. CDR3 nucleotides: TGTGCCAGCAACTTAGGTCTGCTTGCTAGCGGGAACCAAGAGACCCAGTACTTC.

CDR3 nucleotides: TGCAGCGTTGAAGACCTTCTATTATCGGGACAAAAGAACTATGGCTACACCTTC. Its translation: CSVEDLLLSGQKNYGYTF. V is TRBV29-1 and J is TRBJ1-2; weak D call: TRBD1 (6 bases). V lost 0 bases, J lost 2 bases, and 22 bases lay in between. Germline V lookup: CDR1 SQVTM, CDR2 ANQGSEA. This CDR3 comprises 18 residues.

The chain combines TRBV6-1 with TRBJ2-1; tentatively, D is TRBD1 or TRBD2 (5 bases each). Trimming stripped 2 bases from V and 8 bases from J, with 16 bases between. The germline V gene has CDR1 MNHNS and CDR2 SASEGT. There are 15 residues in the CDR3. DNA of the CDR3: TGTGCCAGCAGTGAAACCGGGACCCCGAGGGATGAGCAGTTCTTC. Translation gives CASSETGTPRDEQFF.

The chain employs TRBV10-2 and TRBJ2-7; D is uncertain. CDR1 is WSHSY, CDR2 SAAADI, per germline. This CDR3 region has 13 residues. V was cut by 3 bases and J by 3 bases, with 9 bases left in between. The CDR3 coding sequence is TGCGCCAGCAGTGACGGGCGTCACTACGAGCAGTACTTC. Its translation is CASSDGRHYEQYF.

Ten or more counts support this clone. The DNA of the CDR3 is TGTGCCAGCAGCCCCTGGGGGGGGCAAAACTACGAGCAGTACTTC. It specifies CASSPWGGQNYEQYF. The rearrangement joins TRBV7-3 to TRBJ2-7; D perhaps matches TRBD2 (7 bases). Trimming cost V 5 bases and J 3 bases, with 17 bases left between them. This CDR3 contains 15 residues. CDR1 is SGHTA and CDR2 is FQGTGA in the germline V gene.

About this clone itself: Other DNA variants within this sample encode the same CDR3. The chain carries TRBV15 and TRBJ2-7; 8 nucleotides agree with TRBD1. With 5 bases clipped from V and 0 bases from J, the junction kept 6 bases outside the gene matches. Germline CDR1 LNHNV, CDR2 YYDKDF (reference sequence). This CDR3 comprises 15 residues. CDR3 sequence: CATSPWDRSSYEQYF. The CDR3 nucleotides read TGTGCCACCAGCCCATGGGACAGGAGCTCCTACGAGCAGTACTTC.

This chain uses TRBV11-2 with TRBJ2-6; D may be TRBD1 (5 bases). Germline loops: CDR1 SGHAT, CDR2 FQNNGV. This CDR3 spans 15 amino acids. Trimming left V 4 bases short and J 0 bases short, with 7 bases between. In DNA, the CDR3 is TGTGCCAGCAGCTCCGACAGCTCTGGGGCCAACGTCCTGACTTTC. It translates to CASSSDSSGANVLTF. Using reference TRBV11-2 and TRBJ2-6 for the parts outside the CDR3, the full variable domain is EAGVAQSPRYKIIEKRQSVAFWCNPISGHATLYWYQQILGQGPKLLIQFQNNGVVDDSQLPKDRFSAERLKGVDSTLKIQPAKLEDSAVYLCASSSDSSGANVLTFGAGSRLTVL.

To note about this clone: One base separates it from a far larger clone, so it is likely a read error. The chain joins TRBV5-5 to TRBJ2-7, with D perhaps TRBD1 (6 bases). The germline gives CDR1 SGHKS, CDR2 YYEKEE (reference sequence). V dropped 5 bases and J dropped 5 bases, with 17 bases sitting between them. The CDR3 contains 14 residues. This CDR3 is CASRGVVSGDEQYF. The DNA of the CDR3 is TGTGCCAGCAGGGGGGTTGTCTCAGGGGACGAGCAGTACTTC.

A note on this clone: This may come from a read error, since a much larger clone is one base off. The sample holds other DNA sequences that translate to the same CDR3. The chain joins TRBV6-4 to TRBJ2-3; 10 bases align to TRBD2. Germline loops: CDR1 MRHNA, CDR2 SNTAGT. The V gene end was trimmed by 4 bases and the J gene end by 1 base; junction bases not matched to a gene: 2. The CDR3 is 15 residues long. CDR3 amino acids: CASSVGTSGTDTQYF. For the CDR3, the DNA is TGTGCCAGCAGTGTAGGGACTAGCGGCACAGATACGCAGTATTTT.

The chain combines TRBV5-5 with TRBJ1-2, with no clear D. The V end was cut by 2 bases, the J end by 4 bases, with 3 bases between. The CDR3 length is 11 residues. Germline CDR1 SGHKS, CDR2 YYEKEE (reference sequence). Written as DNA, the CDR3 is TGTGCCAGCAGCTTCGGCTATGGCTACACCTTC. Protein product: CASSFGYGYTF.

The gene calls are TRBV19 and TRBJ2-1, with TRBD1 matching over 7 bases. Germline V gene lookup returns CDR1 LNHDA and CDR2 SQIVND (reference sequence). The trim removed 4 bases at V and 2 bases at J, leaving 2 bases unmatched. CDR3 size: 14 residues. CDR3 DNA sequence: TGTGCCAGTAGTAAGGGACAGACCTACAATGAGCAGTTCTTC. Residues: CASSKGQTYNEQFF.

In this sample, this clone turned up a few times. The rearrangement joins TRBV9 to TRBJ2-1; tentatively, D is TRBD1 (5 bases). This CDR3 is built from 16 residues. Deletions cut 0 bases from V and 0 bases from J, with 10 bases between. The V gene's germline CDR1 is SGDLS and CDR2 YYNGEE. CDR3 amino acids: CASSVADSSSYNEQFF. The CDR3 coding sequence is TGTGCCAGCAGCGTAGCAGACAGCAGCTCCTACAATGAGCAGTTCTTC.

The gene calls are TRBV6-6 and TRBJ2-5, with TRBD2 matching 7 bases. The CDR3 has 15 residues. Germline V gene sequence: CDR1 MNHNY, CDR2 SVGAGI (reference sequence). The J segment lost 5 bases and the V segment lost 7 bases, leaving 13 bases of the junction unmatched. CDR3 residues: CASTSVGREVETQYF. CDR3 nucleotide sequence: TGTGCCAGCACCTCAGTTGGGAGGGAGGTGGAGACCCAGTACTTC.

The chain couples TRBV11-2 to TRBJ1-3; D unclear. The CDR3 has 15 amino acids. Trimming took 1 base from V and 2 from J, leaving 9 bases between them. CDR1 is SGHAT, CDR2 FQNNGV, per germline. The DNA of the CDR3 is TGTGCCAGCAGCTTAGGCCACAGAGCTGGAAACACCATATATTTT. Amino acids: CASSLGHRAGNTIYF. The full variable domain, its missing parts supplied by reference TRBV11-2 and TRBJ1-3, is EAGVAQSPRYKIIEKRQSVAFWCNPISGHATLYWYQQILGQGPKLLIQFQNNGVVDDSQLPKDRFSAERLKGVDSTLKIQPAKLEDSAVYLCASSLGHRAGNTIYFGEGSWLTVV.

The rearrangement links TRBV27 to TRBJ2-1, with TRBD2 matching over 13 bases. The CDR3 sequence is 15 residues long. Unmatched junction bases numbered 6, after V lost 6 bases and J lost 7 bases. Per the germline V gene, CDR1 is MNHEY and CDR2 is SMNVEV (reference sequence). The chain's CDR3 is CASSPLAGGPNEQFF. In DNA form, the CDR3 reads TGTGCCAGCAGCCCACTAGCGGGAGGGCCGAATGAGCAGTTCTTC.

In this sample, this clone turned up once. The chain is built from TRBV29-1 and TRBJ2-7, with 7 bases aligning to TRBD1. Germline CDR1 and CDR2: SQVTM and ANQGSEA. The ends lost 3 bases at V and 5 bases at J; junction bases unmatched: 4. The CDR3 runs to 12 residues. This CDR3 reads CSVESDRDEQYF. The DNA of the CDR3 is TGCAGCGTTGAGAGCGACAGGGACGAGCAGTACTTC.

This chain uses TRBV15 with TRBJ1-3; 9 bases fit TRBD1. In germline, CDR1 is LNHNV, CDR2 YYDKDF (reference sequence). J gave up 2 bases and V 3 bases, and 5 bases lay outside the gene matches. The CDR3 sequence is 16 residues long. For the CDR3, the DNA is TGTGCCACCAGCAGCGGGACAGGGTCCCCTGGAAACACCATATATTTT. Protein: CATSSGTGSPGNTIYF.

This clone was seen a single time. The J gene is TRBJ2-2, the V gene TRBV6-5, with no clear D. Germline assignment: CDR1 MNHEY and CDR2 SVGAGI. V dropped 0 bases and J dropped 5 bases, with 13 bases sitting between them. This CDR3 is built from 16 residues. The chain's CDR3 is CASSYSRQARTGELFF. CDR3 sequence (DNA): TGTGCCAGCAGTTACTCGAGGCAGGCTCGGACCGGGGAGCTGTTTTTT.

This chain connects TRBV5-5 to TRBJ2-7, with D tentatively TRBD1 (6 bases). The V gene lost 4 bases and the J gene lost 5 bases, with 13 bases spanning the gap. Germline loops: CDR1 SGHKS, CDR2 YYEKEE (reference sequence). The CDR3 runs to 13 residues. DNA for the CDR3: TGTGCCAGCAGCAGGGCCCAGGGGCACGAGCAGTACTTC. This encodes CASSRAQGHEQYF.